Below, one TCR beta chain is given with its context. Its target is not known. The record originates from a study of shared clonotypes between healthy human individuals. In the sorted-subset replicate PCRs, approximately 200 ng DNA, 30,000 or so T cell genomes, was used. The assay was immunoSEQ multiplex PCR, and TCRdb's table has in-frame clones only and misses some. This table has about 680,000 clones, less than 80% appearing once. General study results and limits: Approximately 5.3% was the fraction of naive CD4 clonotypes found shared across a few donors. In having few donors, the study represented limited genetic and exposure-history diversity.

V dropped 6 bases and J dropped 6; count of bases not matched to a gene: 4. Germline values: CDR1 PRHDT, CDR2 FYEKMQ (reference sequence). The CDR3 is 13 residues long. This receptor was obtained from a young woman in good health. Sequences were obtained from memory CD4+ T cells sorted from blood. The subset: CD45RA-negative fraction. This chain joins TRBV13 and TRBJ1-3; 8 bases agree with TRBD1. The CDR3 here is CASRDRVENTIYF. DNA of the CDR3: TGTGCCAGCAGGGACAGGGTTGAAAACACCATATATTTT.